This T cell receptor (beta chain) was identified in a study of blood T cell repertoires in COVID-19 (dated by TCRdb to the early 2020s). Background for the entire study: Samples from collaborators originated in the United States, Italy and Spain and spanned both the acute and convalescent phases of COVID-19. The material from the prospective study consisted of cDNA or gDNA derived from T cells, B-cell-depleted T cells, or PBMCs. The dataset comprised deeply sampled blood TCRbeta repertoires from subjects exposed to, actively infected with, or recovered from COVID-19. The repertoires were released in a freely available public database meant as a resource for research on the immune response to SARS-CoV-2. Samples were obtained from the ongoing ImmuneRACE study (first 160 participants) and from 1,254 subjects provided by 6 global collaborators. A de-identified subject ID, COVID-19 status, age in years and sex were almost always included in the sample metadata. Where available, HLA class I and class II types were obtained from metadata supplied by the sample provider rather than from assay-based typing.

Notes on this clone: No cognate antigen has been identified for it. Per-base quality was not reported, and no clone a single base away is much larger than it.

Results and caveats for the whole study, not just this receptor: The amount of clinical and demographic metadata varied by source and participant and was provided uncurated.

The immunoSEQ Assay, a bias-controlled multiplex PCR, was used to amplify TCRbeta CDR3 regions from genomic DNA. Per the authors' processing: The number of nucleated cells in each sample was estimated by amplification of reference gene primers within the assay. To quantify the absolute abundance of each unique TCRbeta CDR3 rearrangement, sequence reads were collapsed and filtered. For each sample, productive Simpson clonality was calculated as the square root of Simpson's diversity index across productive rearrangements. As stored in TCRdb, this immuneACCESS dataset retains in-frame rearrangements with V and J assigned. A fraction of the clones does not appear; measured against another copy, unresolved V genes explain less than half of the discrepancy, and the remainder lacks a known reason. For V, J and clone size, that table is used; D and trimming come from the DNA. The sample contains about 75,000 clones, about four fifths of them found a single time. The top ten hold around 5.8% of the sample.

V is cut back by 5 bases and J by 5 bases, with 6 bases in the junction unmatched. Per the germline V gene, SGHTA is the CDR1 and FQGNSA is the CDR2. The CDR3, cysteine through phenylalanine, is 16 amino acids long. Only CDR3 DNA remains: 48 bases, in frame from the first base. The collaborating institutions used their own protocols to collect whole blood in K2EDTA tubes. For TCRbeta analysis, collaborators shipped samples in one of three forms: frozen whole blood, isolated PBMCs, or DNA extracted from either of those sample types. The V and J genes are TRBV7-2 and TRBJ2-3, with 14 bases in between that match TRBD2. The receptor was isolated from a woman aged 80 or older with active or convalescent COVID-19. Sequencing was performed on peripheral blood. In nucleotide form, the sequence is TGTGCCAGCAGCAAAGGACTAGCGGGGGGCGGAGATACGCAGTATTTT. This codes for CASSKGLAGGGDTQYF.